Below, one T cell receptor beta chain is given with its context. Its antigen is undetermined. This sample is drawn from a study of cytomegalovirus exposure and HLA in healthy donors. Whole-study context: For the approximately 360 genotyped donors, approximately 83% fell within the Caucasian-associated ancestry cluster. General study results and limits: In vitro work confirmed that a few CMV-associated chains recognize CMV antigens.

Both 60 Vbeta primers and 13 Jbeta primers went into the PCR. Sequenced by immunoSEQ multiplex PCR; TCRdb stores in-frame clones only, minus some. The sample has approximately 80,000 clones, and its top ten clones hold 0.95% to 1.3%. CDR3 length: 15 residues. In germline, CDR1 is MNHEY, CDR2 SVGAGI. Trimming cost V 4 bases and J 4 bases, with 13 bases left between them. The receptor was derived from a woman younger than 45 in good health and CMV-seronegative. What was sequenced was PBMCs. This chain connects TRBV6-5 to TRBJ1-4, with D perhaps TRBD1 (5 bases). In DNA, the CDR3 is TGTGCCAGCAGTTCAGGGCCAGGGAATAATGAAAAACTGTTTTTT. Translation gives CASSSGPGNNEKLFF.